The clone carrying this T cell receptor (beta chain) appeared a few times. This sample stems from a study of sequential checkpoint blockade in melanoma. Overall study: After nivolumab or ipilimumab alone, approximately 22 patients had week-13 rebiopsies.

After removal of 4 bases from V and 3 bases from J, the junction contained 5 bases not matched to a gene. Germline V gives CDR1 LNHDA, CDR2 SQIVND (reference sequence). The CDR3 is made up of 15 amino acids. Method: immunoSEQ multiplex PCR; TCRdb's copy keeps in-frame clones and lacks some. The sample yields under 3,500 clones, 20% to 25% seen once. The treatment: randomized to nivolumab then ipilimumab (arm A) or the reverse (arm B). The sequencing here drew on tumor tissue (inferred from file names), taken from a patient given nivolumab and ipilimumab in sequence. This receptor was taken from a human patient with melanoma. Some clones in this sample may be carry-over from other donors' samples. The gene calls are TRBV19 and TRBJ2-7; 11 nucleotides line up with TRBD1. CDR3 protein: CASSRGQGEIYEQYF. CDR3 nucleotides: TGTGCCAGTAGTAGGGGACAGGGGGAAATCTACGAGCAGTACTTC.